This T cell receptor (beta chain) was captured in a study of shared clonotypes between healthy human individuals. This clone occurred a few times. Since a far larger clone is one base different, this is likely a read error. The sample holds other DNA sequences that translate to the same CDR3. Several immunoSEQ plates held equal portions of the genomic DNA taken from each subset. Around 30,000 T cell genomes (around 310 ng DNA) went into each PBMC replicate. Sequencing on ten immunoSEQ deep assay plates was performed for unsorted PBMC DNA. As processed by the authors: Filtering of immunoSEQ junctional sequences could not match full-length read filtering. Method: immunoSEQ multiplex PCR; TCRdb's copy keeps in-frame clones and lacks some. V and J calls and clone size are given by that table; D and trimming were obtained from the DNA. The data hold about half a million clones, with 65% to 85% observed a single time.

The sample was PBMCs. The receptor's source is a middle-aged woman in good health. Some clones in this sample may be carry-over from other donors' samples.

CDR3 residues: CASSLNGGSNQPQHF. CDR3 sequence (DNA): TGTGCCAGCAGCCTAAATGGGGGGAGCAATCAGCCCCAGCATTTT. J is TRBJ1-5 and V is TRBV7-2, with D possibly TRBD1 on 5 matching bases. V was trimmed by 5 bases and J by 1 base, leaving 12 bases between them. From germline, CDR1 is SGHTA and CDR2 FQGNSA. The CDR3 has 15 amino acids.